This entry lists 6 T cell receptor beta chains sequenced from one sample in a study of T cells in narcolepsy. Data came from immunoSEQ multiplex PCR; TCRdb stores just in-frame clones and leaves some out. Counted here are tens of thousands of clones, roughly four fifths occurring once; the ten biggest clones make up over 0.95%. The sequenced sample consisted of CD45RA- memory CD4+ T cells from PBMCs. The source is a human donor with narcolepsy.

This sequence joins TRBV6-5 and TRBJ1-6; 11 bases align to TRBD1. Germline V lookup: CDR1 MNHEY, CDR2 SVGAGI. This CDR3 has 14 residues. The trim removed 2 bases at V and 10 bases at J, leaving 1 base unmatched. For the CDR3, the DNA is TGTGCCAGCAGTTACCGGGACAGGGGGTCACCCCTCCACTTT. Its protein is CASSYRDRGSPLHF.

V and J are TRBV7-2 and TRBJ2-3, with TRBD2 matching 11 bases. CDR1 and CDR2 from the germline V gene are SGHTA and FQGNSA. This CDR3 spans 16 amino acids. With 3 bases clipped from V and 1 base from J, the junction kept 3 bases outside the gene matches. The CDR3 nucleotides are TGTGCCAGCAGCTTTAGCGGGGGGGCAGGCACAGATACGCAGTATTTT. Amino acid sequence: CASSFSGGAGTDTQYF.

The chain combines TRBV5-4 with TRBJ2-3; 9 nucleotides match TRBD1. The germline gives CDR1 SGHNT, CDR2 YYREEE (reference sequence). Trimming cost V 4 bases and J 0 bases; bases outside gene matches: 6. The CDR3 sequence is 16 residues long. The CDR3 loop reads CASSPGTGSSTDTQYF. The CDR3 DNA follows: TGTGCCAGCAGCCCGGGGACAGGGAGTAGCACAGATACGCAGTATTTT.

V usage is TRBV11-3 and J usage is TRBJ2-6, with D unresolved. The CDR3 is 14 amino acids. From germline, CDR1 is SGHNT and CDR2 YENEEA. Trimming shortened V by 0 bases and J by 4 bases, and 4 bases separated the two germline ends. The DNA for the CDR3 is TGTGCCAGCAGCTTAGACATCGGGGCCAACGTCCTGACTTTC. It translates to CASSLDIGANVLTF. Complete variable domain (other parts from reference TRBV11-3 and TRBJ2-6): EAGVVQSPRYKIIEKKQPVAFWCNPISGHNTLYWYLQNLGQGPELLIRYENEEAVDDSQLPKDRFSAERLKGVDSTLKIQPAELGDSAVYLCASSLDIGANVLTFGAGSRLTVL.

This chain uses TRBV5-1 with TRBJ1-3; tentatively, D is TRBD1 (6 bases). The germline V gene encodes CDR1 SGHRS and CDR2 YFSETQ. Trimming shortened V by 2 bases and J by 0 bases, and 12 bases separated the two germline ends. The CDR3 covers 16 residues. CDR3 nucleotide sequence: TGCGCCAGCAGCTTAGGGGACAAGACCTCTGGAAACACCATATATTTT. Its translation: CASSLGDKTSGNTIYF. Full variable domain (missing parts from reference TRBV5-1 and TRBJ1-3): KAGVTQTPRYLIKTRGQQVTLSCSPISGHRSVSWYQQTPGQGLQFLFEYFSETQRNKGNFPGRFSGRQFSNSRSEMNVSTLELGDSALYLCASSLGDKTSGNTIYFGEGSWLTVV.

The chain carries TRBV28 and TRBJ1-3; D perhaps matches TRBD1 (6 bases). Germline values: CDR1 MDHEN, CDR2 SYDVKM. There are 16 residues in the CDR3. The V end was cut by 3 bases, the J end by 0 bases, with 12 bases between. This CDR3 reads CASSLTGGSSGNTIYF. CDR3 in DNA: TGTGCCAGCAGTTTGACAGGCGGGTCCTCTGGAAACACCATATATTTT.